The 17 T cell receptor beta chains reported below all come from one sample, sequenced in a study of molecular identifiers for immune sequencing clone quantification. Each CDR3 protein is one row after TCRdb ran MiXCR on the PCR reads. The sample lists 40,000 to 45,000 distinct CDR3 sequences; 15% to 20% were seen once. Sequencing was performed on naive CD8+ T cells from blood, with Jurkat cell RNA spiked in. Stated subset: FACS-sorted CD8+CD4-CCR7+CD45RA+ naive T cells. The source is a human donor in good health. Some libraries in this study had Jurkat cell RNA spiked in.

This clonotype was seen a handful of times. This chain links TRBV4-3 with TRBJ2-2, with D perhaps given as TRBD1 or TRBD2 (5 bases each). CDR1 LGHNA and CDR2 YSLEER come from the germline V gene. The V and J ends lost 0 bases and 6 bases respectively, with 11 bases between them. The CDR3 is 15 amino acids. The CDR3 bases are TGCGCCAGCAGCCAAGATGCTAGGGGACCCGGGGAGCTGTTTTTT. This translates into CASSQDARGPGELFF.

At least ten counts were recorded for this clonotype. The chain joins TRBV12-3 or TRBV12-4 to TRBJ2-1; no firm D call. Trimming removed 11 bases from V and 3 bases from J, with 23 bases in between. The CDR3 is 16 residues long. CDR3 nucleotides: TGTGCCTCCTCAAAACCCAGGCTGGTCAGCTACAATGAGCAGTTCTTC. Encoded protein: CASSKPRLVSYNEQFF.

The chain joins TRBV18 to TRBJ2-7; D is perhaps TRBD1 (6 bases). Trimming removed 5 bases at V and 7 bases at J, with 18 bases between. The CDR3 extends over 14 amino acids. CDR1 KGHSH and CDR2 LQKENI come from the germline V gene. The CDR3 protein is CASSARDRPEEQYF. The DNA for the CDR3 is TGTGCCAGCTCAGCCAGAGACAGGCCCGAGGAGCAGTACTTC.

In its sample, this clonotype was seen many times. The gene calls are TRBV20-1 and TRBJ1-1; 7 positions agree with TRBD1. J lost 4 bases, V lost 8 bases, and 4 bases had no gene match. CDR1 DFQATT and CDR2 SNEGSKA come from the germline V gene (reference sequence). The CDR3 has 11 residues. Here the CDR3 reads CSTGESTEAFF. CDR3 DNA sequence: TGCAGTACAGGGGAGAGCACTGAAGCTTTCTTT.

This clonotype has only one observation. At one boundary the junction diverges from the germline segment, which might be a read error. V and J are TRBV4-3 and TRBJ1-5; 7 bases are shared with TRBD1. The CDR3 consists of 13 residues. In germline, CDR1 is LGHNA, CDR2 YSLEER. The CDR3 DNA follows: TGCGCCAGTAGCCAAGACGGGGGACAGCCCCCGCATTTT. It translates to CASSQDGGQPPHF.

This clonotype has at least ten counts. The rearrangement links TRBV4-1 to TRBJ1-5; maybe TRBD1 (6 bases). Germline CDR1 reads MGHRA; CDR2 reads YSYEKL. The CDR3 extends over 17 amino acids. V shed 0 bases and J shed 2 bases, with 14 bases lying between them. The chain's CDR3 is CASSQDLGGQGNQPQHF. The CDR3, as DNA: TGCGCCAGCAGCCAAGATCTAGGGGGGCAGGGCAATCAGCCCCAGCATTTT.

This clonotype appeared a few times. The chain joins TRBV7-9 to TRBJ2-1, with D perhaps TRBD2 (6 bases). V lost 1 base, J lost 6 bases, and 10 bases lay in between. This CDR3 has 14 residues. The V gene's germline CDR1 is SEHNR and CDR2 FQNEAQ (reference sequence). The CDR3 coding sequence is TGTGCCAGCAGCTTAGGCCTAGCGACCAATGAGCAGTTCTTC. Translated, it gives CASSLGLATNEQFF.

This clonotype was observed a handful of times. The chain links TRBV19 to TRBJ2-1, with TRBD2 matching 8 bases. The V gene's germline CDR1 is LNHDA and CDR2 SQIVND (reference sequence). V trimming: 3 bases; J trimming: 3 bases; junction bases outside the gene matches: 4. This CDR3 has 15 residues. The CDR3 DNA sequence: TGTGCCAGTAGTATCGGGACTAGAGGCTACAATGAGCAGTTCTTC. Protein: CASSIGTRGYNEQFF.

In its sample, this clonotype was seen many times. DNA of the CDR3: TGTGCCAGCAGGCCCGCGGGGGTTGGGGCCGCAACTAATGAAAAACTGTTTTTT. It yields the protein CASRPAGVGAATNEKLFF. The chain links TRBV27 to TRBJ1-4, with D tentatively TRBD1 (5 bases). Per germline, CDR1 MNHEY and CDR2 SMNVEV (reference sequence). The CDR3 spans 18 residues. Trimming took 6 bases from V and 0 from J, leaving 20 bases between them.

The chain joins TRBV9 to TRBJ2-7; 7 nucleotides match TRBD2. Germline CDR1 is SGDLS and CDR2 is YYNGEE. After removal of 2 bases from V and 2 bases from J, the junction contained 4 bases not matched to a gene. This CDR3 region has 14 residues. CDR3 sequence: CASSVGGETYEQYF. The CDR3 nucleotides read TGTGCCAGCAGCGTGGGGGGGGAAACCTACGAGCAGTACTTC.

The CDR3 reads CASSPGLAEPSYEQYF. DNA for the CDR3: TGTGCCAGTAGCCCGGGACTAGCGGAACCCTCCTACGAGCAGTACTTC. V is TRBV19 and J is TRBJ2-7, with 11 bases identical to TRBD2. This CDR3 is built from 16 residues. Germline CDR1 and CDR2: LNHDA and SQIVND (reference sequence). The V segment lost 6 bases and the J segment 0 bases; nucleotides outside the gene matches: 7.

About this clonotype itself: One end of the junction is discordant with germline, which a read error may explain. The chain links TRBV19 to TRBJ2-3, with D tentatively TRBD1 (6 bases). Germline V gene lookup returns CDR1 LNHDA and CDR2 SQIVND (reference sequence). This CDR3 spans 15 amino acids. The CDR3 reads CARSGQSPSTDTQYF. For the CDR3, the DNA is TGTGCCCGTAGTGGACAGTCACCCAGCACAGATACGCAGTATTTT.

This clonotype is labeled as medium-sized. This sequence joins TRBV7-2 and TRBJ1-5; no clear D gene. The germline CDR1 and CDR2 sequences are SGHTA and FQGNSA. The length of the CDR3 is 14 residues. V was pared by 2 bases and J by 1 base, with 6 bases between. The CDR3 spells CASSLWRSNQPQHF. The CDR3 DNA is TGTGCCAGCAGCTTATGGAGAAGCAATCAGCCCCAGCATTTT.

This clonotype was found many times. The rearrangement joins TRBV4-3 to TRBJ2-7; possibly TRBD2 for D (6 bases). Trimming shortened V by 3 bases and J by 4 bases, and 16 bases separated the two germline ends. This CDR3 region has 15 residues. In germline, CDR1 is LGHNA, CDR2 YSLEER. The CDR3, as DNA: TGCGCCAGCAGCCAGGTGACGGGAGAGGAGTACGAGCAGTACTTC. It encodes CASSQVTGEEYEQYF.

This clonotype was recorded many times. The chain couples TRBV6-2 or TRBV6-3 to TRBJ2-3; D unclear. The CDR3 runs to 14 residues. Deletions cut 6 bases from V and 6 bases from J, with 16 bases between. Germline V gene data show CDR1 as MNHEY and CDR2 as SVGEGT. The chain's CDR3 is CASSYLTTTDTQYF. CDR3 nucleotides: TGTGCCAGCAGCTACCTCACGACCACTGATACGCAGTATTTT.

This clonotype was recorded many times. The chain is built from TRBV30 and TRBJ1-1; no definite D call. The CDR3 loop spans 12 amino acids. V was shortened by 3 bases and J by 7 bases, with 12 bases between the two germline ends. Germline V gene data show CDR1 as GTSNPN and CDR2 as SVGIG (reference sequence). For the CDR3, the DNA is TGTGCCTGGAGCCTCGGGCCCGGTGAAGCTTTCTTT. Amino acid sequence: CAWSLGPGEAFF.

This clonotype was seen many times. CDR3 in DNA: TGTGCCAGCAGGTACCGGTGGGCCTACGAGCAGTACTTC. This translates into CASRYRWAYEQYF. The genes are TRBV6-5 and TRBJ2-7; D uncertain. The CDR3 is made up of 13 amino acids. CDR1 and CDR2 from the germline V gene are MNHEY and SVGAGI. The germline V and J ends were trimmed by 6 bases and 2 bases, with 11 bases remaining between them.